This TCR beta chain was identified in a study of cytomegalovirus exposure and HLA in healthy donors. Regarding the study as a whole: CMV serostatus alone was available as immune exposure information. Most of the CMV-associated TCR beta chains (in a later analysis) appeared to be HLA-restricted.

This clone was counted once. Its antigen is currently unknown. A multiplex PCR was run with 60 Vbeta primers and 13 Jbeta primers. Original analysis: Unique TCR beta chains numbered 80 million to 95 million in a later analysis, with roughly 11 million shared. Profiled with immunoSEQ multiplex PCR; TCRdb holds only in-frame clones, not every one. V and J calls and clone size are given by that table; D and trimming were obtained from the DNA. The sample holds more than 150,000 clones, over 75% seen once. Sequenced material: PBMCs. The sequence was obtained from a girl under three years old in good health and CMV-seronegative.

CDR3 sequence (DNA): TGTGCCAGTAGTGGGATGGCTAGCGGACAAGAGACCCAGTACTTC. This codes for CASSGMASGQETQYF. The J gene is TRBJ2-5, the V gene TRBV19; the match to TRBD2 covers 7 bases. V lost 5 bases and J lost 2; bases outside the gene matches: 8. This CDR3 spans 15 amino acids. Germline V gene sequence: CDR1 LNHDA, CDR2 SQIVND (reference sequence).